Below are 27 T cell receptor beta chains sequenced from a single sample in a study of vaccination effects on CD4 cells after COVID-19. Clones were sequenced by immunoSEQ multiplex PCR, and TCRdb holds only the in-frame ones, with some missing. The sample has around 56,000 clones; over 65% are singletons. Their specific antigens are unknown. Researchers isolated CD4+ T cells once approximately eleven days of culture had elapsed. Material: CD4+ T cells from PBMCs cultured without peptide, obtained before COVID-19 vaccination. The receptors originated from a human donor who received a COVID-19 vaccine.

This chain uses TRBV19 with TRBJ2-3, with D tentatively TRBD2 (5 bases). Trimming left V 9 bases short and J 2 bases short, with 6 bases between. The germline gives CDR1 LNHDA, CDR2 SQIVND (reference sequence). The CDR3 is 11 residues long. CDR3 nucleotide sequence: TGTGCCAGCGGGAACACAGATACGCAGTATTTT. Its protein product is CASGNTDTQYF.

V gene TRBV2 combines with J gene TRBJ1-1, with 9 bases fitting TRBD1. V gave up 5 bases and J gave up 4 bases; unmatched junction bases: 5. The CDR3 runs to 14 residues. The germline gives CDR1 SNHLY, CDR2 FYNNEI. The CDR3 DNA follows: TGTGCCAGCAGTTCCCAGGACAGGGGCACTGAAGCTTTCTTT. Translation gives CASSSQDRGTEAFF.

DNA for the CDR3: TGTGCCAGTAGTATAGTAGTGGGTAGCGGTGGCTACACCTTC. The encoded protein is CASSIVVGSGGYTF. The V and J genes are TRBV19 and TRBJ1-2; D gene uncertain. V lost 1 base and J 7 bases, leaving 13 bases between the germline ends. CDR1 and CDR2 (germline): LNHDA, SQIVND (reference sequence). The CDR3 is 14 residues long.

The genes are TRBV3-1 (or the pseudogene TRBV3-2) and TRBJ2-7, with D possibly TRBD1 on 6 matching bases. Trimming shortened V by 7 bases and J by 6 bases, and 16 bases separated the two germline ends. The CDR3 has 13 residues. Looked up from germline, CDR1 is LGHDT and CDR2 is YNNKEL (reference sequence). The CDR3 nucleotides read TGTGCCAGCACCCCCGGGACAACATGCGAGCAGTACGTC. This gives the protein CASTPGTTCEQYV.

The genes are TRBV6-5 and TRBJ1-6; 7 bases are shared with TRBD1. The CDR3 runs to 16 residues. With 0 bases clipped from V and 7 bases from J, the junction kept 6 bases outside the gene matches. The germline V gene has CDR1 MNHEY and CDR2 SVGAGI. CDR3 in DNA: TGTGCCAGCAGTTACTCGAACAGGGGAGGAAATTCACCCCTCCACTTT. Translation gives CASSYSNRGGNSPLHF.

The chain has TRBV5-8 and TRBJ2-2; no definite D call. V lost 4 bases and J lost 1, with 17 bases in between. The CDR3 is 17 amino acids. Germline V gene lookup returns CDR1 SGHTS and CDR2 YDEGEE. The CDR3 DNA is TGTGCCAGCAGCCCGGCAAGCTTTTTGGTGAACACCGGGGAGCTGTTTTTT. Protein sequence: CASSPASFLVNTGELFF.

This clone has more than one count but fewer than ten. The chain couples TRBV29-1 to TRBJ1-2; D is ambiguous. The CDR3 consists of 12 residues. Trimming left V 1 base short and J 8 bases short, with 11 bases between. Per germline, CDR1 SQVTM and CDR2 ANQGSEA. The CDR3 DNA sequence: TGCAGCGTTGAAGGTACGGGCCGGGGCTACACCTTC. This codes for CSVEGTGRGYTF.

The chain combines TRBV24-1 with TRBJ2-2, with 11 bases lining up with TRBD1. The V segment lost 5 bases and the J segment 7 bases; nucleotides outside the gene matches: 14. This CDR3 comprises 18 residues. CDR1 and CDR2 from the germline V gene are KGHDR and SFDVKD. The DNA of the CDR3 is TGTGCCACCAGTGGCGCCGGACAGGGGGCGCAAAGGGTCGGGGAGCTGTTTTTT. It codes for CATSGAGQGAQRVGELFF.

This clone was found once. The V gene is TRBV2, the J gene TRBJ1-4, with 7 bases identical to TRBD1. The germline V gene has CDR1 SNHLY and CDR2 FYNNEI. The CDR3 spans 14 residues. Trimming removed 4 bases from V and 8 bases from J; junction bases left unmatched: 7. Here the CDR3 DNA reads TGTGCCAGCAGTGTCGGGGGACAGTCCGAAAAACTGTTTTTT. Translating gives CASSVGGQSEKLFF. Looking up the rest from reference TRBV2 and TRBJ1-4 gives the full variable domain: EPEVTQTPSHQVTQMGQEVILRCVPISNHLYFYWYRQILGQKVEFLVSFYNNEISEKSEIFDDQFSVERPDGSNFTLKIRSTKLEDSAMYFCASSVGGQSEKLFFGSGTQLSVL.

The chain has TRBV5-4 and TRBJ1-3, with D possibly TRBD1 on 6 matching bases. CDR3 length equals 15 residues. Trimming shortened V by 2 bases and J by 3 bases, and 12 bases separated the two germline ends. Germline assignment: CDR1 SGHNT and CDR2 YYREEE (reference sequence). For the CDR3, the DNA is TGTGCCAGCAGCTTACAGGGCGAGCGTGGAAACACCATATATTTT. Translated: CASSLQGERGNTIYF.

The CDR3 protein is CASSLRSATLNTGELFF. The CDR3 DNA follows: TGTGCCAGCAGCTTACGGTCCGCGACACTAAACACCGGGGAGCTGTTTTTT. V is TRBV7-7 and J is TRBJ2-2; no reliable D call. This CDR3 contains 17 residues. V was clipped by 2 bases and J by 2 bases, with 15 bases between them. Germline values: CDR1 SSHAT, CDR2 FNYEAQ (reference sequence).

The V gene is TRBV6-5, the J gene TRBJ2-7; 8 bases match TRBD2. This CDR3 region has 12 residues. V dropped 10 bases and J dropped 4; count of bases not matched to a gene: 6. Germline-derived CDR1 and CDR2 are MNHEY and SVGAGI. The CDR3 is CATRSGDYEQYV. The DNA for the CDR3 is TGTGCCACCCGTAGCGGGGATTACGAGCAGTACGTC.

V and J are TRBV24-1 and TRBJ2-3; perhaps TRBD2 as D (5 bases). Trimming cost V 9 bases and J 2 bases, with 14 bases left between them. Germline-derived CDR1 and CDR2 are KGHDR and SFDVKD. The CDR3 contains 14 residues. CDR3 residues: CATANFRDTDTQYF. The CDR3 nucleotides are TGTGCCACCGCTAACTTTCGGGACACAGATACGCAGTATTTT.

In DNA, the CDR3 is TGTGCCAGCAGTTTCGGGAGTCACTATGGCTACACCTTC. Residues: CASSFGSHYGYTF. The V and J genes are TRBV6-6 and TRBJ1-2; D is undetermined. Trimming took off 4 bases at V and 3 bases at J, with 9 bases between the two ends. The CDR3 consists of 13 residues. From germline, CDR1 is MNHNY and CDR2 SVGAGI (reference sequence).

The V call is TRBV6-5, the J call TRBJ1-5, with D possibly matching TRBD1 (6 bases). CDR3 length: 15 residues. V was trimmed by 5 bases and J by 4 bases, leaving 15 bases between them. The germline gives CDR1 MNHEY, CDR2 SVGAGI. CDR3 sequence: CASSPQGLANQPQHF. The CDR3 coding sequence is TGTGCCAGCAGTCCCCAGGGGCTGGCGAATCAGCCCCAGCATTTT.

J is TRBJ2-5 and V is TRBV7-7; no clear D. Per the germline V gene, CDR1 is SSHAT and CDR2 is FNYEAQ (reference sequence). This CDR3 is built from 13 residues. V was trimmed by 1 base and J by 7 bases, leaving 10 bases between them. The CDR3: CASSLERARTQYF. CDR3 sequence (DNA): TGTGCCAGCAGCTTAGAACGAGCACGGACCCAGTACTTC. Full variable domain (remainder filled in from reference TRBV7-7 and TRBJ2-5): GAGVSQSPRYKVTKRGQDVTLRCDPISSHATLYWYQQALGQGPEFLTYFNYEAQPDKSGLPSDRFSAERPEGSISTLTIQRTEQRDSAMYRCASSLERARTQYFGPGTRLLVL.

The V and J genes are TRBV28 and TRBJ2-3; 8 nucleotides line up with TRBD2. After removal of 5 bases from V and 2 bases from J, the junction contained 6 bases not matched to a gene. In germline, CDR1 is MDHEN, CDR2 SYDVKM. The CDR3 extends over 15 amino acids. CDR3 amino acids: CASSMRGVYTDTQYF. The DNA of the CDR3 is TGTGCCAGCAGTATGCGGGGGGTCTACACAGATACGCAGTATTTT.

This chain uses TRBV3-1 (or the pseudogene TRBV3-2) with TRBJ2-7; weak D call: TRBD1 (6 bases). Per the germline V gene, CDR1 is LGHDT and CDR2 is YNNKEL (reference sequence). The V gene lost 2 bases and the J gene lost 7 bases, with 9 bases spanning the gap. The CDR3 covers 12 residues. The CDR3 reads CASSQRQVEQYV. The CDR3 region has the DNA TGTGCCAGCAGCCAAAGACAGGTAGAGCAGTACGTC.

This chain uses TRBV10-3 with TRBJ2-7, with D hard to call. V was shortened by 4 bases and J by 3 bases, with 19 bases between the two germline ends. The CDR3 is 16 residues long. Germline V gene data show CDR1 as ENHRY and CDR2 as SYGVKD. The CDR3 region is CAISGAFTPDGYEQYV. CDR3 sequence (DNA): TGTGCCATCAGTGGCGCCTTTACTCCGGACGGCTACGAGCAGTACGTC.

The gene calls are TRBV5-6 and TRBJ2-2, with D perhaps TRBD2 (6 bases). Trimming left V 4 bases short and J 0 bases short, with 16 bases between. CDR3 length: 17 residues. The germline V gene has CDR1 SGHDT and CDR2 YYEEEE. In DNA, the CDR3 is TGTGCCAGCAGCCTCGCCGGGAGCCCTCCGAACACCGGGGAGCTGTTTTTT. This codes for CASSLAGSPPNTGELFF.

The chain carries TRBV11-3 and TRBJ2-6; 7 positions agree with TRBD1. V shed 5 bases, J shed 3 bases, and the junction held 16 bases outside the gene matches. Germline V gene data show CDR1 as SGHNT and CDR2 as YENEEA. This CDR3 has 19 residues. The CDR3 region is CASSRPPRAGGFGANVLTF. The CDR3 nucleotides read TGTGCCAGCAGCCGCCCCCCCAGGGCAGGGGGTTTTGGGGCCAACGTCCTGACTTTC.

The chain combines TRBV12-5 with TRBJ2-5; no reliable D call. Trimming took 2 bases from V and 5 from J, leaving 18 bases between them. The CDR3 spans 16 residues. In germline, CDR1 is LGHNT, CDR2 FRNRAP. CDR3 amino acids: CASGLILSQQGETQYF. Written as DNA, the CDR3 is TGTGCTAGTGGTTTGATCCTCTCCCAGCAAGGGGAGACCCAGTACTTC.

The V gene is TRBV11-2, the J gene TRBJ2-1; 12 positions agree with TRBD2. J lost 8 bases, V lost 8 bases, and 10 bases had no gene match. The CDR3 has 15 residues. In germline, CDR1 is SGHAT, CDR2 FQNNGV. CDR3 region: CASRPASGGAYEQFF. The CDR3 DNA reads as TGTGCCAGCCGCCCCGCTAGCGGGGGGGCCTATGAGCAGTTCTTC.

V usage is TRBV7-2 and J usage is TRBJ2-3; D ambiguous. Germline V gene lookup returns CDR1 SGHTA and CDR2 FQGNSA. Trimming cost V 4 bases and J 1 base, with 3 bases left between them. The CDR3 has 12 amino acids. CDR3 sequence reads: CASSWGTDTQYF. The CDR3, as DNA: TGTGCCAGCAGCTGGGGCACAGATACGCAGTATTTT.

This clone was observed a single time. The CDR3 coding sequence is TGTGCCAGCAGCTTAGTCTGGGGCGGCCCAGAACTGTTTTTT. Its translation: CASSLVWGGPELFF. The chain is built from TRBV7-2 and TRBJ1-4; tentatively, D is TRBD1 (5 bases). The CDR3 length is 14 residues. V was trimmed by 1 base and J by 12 bases, leaving 15 bases between them. Per germline, CDR1 SGHTA and CDR2 FQGNSA.

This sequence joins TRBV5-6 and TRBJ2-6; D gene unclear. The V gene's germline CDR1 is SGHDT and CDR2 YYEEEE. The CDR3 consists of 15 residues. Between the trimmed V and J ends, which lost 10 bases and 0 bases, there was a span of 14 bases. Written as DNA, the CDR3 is TGTGCCTCGACTTTAATTAACTCTGGGGCCAACGTCCTGACTTTC. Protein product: CASTLINSGANVLTF. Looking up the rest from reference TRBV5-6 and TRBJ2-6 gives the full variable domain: DAGVTQSPTHLIKTRGQQVTLRCSPKSGHDTVSWYQQALGQGPQFIFQYYEEEERQRGNFPDRFSGHQFPNYSSELNVNALLLGDSALYLCASTLINSGANVLTFGAGSRLTVL.

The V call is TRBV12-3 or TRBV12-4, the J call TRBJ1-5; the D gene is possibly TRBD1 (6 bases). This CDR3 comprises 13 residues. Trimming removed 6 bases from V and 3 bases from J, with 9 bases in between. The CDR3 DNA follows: TGTGCCAGCAGCAGGGGAATCAATCAGCCCCAGCATTTT. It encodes CASSRGINQPQHF.